A single sample gave rise to the 17 T cell receptor beta chains below, sequenced in a study of blood T cell repertoires in COVID-19. The repertoire was sequenced with immunoSEQ multiplex PCR; TCRdb's copy has only in-frame clones and lacks some. The sample shows under 45,000 clones, 77% of them seen only once. The source material was peripheral blood. The receptors come from a woman aged 65 to 85 with acute or convalescent COVID-19.

This clone appeared once. The CDR3 here is CASSQASGGALDTQYF. Written as DNA, the CDR3 is TGTGCCAGCAGCCAAGCTAGCGGGGGGGCCCTGGATACGCAGTATTTT. The chain has TRBV3-1 (or the pseudogene TRBV3-2) and TRBJ2-3, with 12 nucleotides matching TRBD2. This CDR3 is built from 16 residues. The V segment lost 1 base and the J segment 6 bases; nucleotides outside the gene matches: 5. Germline CDR1 is LGHDT and CDR2 is YNNKEL (reference sequence).

The chain recombines TRBV14 with TRBJ1-4; 9 nucleotides match TRBD1. Per the germline V gene, CDR1 is SGHDN and CDR2 is FVKESK. The CDR3 length is 18 residues. V dropped 0 bases and J dropped 8; count of bases not matched to a gene: 13. The CDR3 here is CASSQDSSGTGGLEKLFF. The CDR3 nucleotides are TGTGCCAGCAGCCAAGATTCGTCGGGTACAGGGGGCCTAGAAAAACTGTTTTTT.

The chain is built from TRBV5-1 and TRBJ2-2, with D perhaps matching TRBD1 (6 bases). Germline CDR1 is SGHRS and CDR2 is YFSETQ. This CDR3 contains 13 residues. V was pared by 0 bases and J by 6 bases, with 6 bases between. The CDR3, as DNA: TGCGCCAGCAGCTTGGAGGGGGCCGGGGAGCTGTTTTTT. Its translation: CASSLEGAGELFF.

This clone was found once. V usage is TRBV28 and J usage is TRBJ1-5, with 8 bases that match TRBD1. The V gene end was trimmed by 6 bases and the J gene end by 4 bases; junction bases not matched to a gene: 11. Germline CDR1 MDHEN, CDR2 SYDVKM. The CDR3 runs to 16 residues. This CDR3 is CASSDRDRRKNQPQHF. CDR3 coding DNA: TGTGCCAGCAGCGACCGGGACAGGAGAAAGAATCAGCCCCAGCATTTT.

The V call is TRBV2, the J call TRBJ2-7; D is ambiguous. The ends were cut back, 7 bases at V and 6 bases at J, with 16 bases in the middle. The CDR3 has 13 amino acids. Germline V CDR1 and CDR2: SNHLY, FYNNEI. The CDR3 sequence: CASKASWSGEQYF. CDR3 in DNA: TGTGCCAGCAAAGCCAGTTGGTCGGGCGAGCAGTACTTC.

The rearrangement links TRBV18 to TRBJ1-5; TRBD1 aligns across 10 bases. The CDR3 is 16 amino acids. With 6 bases clipped from V and 3 bases from J, the junction kept 8 bases outside the gene matches. CDR1 and CDR2 (germline): KGHSH, LQKENI. The CDR3 is CASSGQGSAYNQPQHF. CDR3 coding DNA: TGTGCCAGCTCGGGACAGGGGTCCGCCTACAATCAGCCCCAGCATTTT.

The chain carries TRBV7-2 and TRBJ2-3; 10 positions match TRBD2. The CDR3 loop spans 16 amino acids. J was trimmed by 3 bases and V by 5 bases; bases with no gene match: 8. Germline V lookup: CDR1 SGHTA, CDR2 FQGNSA. In DNA, the CDR3 is TGTGCCAGCAGCGAGGGGATAGCGGGAGGTACAGATACGCAGTATTTT. It encodes CASSEGIAGGTDTQYF.

The chain couples TRBV3-1 (or the pseudogene TRBV3-2) to TRBJ2-3, with D tentatively TRBD2 (5 bases). Germline values: CDR1 LGHDT, CDR2 YNNKEL (reference sequence). V shed 0 bases and J shed 0 bases, with 13 bases lying between them. The CDR3 extends over 17 amino acids. The CDR3 DNA sequence: TGTGCCAGCAGCCAAGATCCCACTAGTCCTAGCACAGATACGCAGTATTTT. It is translated as CASSQDPTSPSTDTQYF.

This clone is medium-sized in the sample. This sequence joins TRBV10-3 and TRBJ2-2; 7 bases align to TRBD1. Germline values: CDR1 ENHRY, CDR2 SYGVKD. Trimming at V came to 6 bases and at J to 2 bases, leaving 6 bases not matched to a gene. The CDR3 consists of 15 residues. The CDR3 coding sequence is TGTGCCATCAGGCCGACAGGGTTAAACACCGGGGAGCTGTTTTTT. This translates into CAIRPTGLNTGELFF.

The chain combines TRBV2 with TRBJ1-1; 8 bases map to TRBD1. The ends lost 5 bases at V and 10 bases at J; junction bases unmatched: 9. The CDR3 sequence is 13 residues long. The germline CDR1 and CDR2 sequences are SNHLY and FYNNEI. The DNA for the CDR3 is TGTGCCAGCAGTTACGGACAGGGTTTGGGAGCTTTCTTT. Amino acid sequence: CASSYGQGLGAFF.

The chain recombines TRBV30 with TRBJ2-5; tentative D call: TRBD1 (5 bases). Germline loops: CDR1 GTSNPN, CDR2 SVGIG (reference sequence). The V end was cut by 1 base, the J end by 5 bases, with 11 bases between. The CDR3 extends over 13 amino acids. CDR3 protein: CAWSGRVGETQYF. The DNA of the CDR3 is TGTGCCTGGAGTGGCAGGGTGGGGGAGACCCAGTACTTC.

The rearrangement joins TRBV4-1 to TRBJ1-6; TRBD1 might be the D (6 bases). In germline, CDR1 is MGHRA, CDR2 YSYEKL. Trimming removed 2 bases from V and 7 bases from J, with 12 bases in between. This CDR3 has 15 residues. The CDR3 region is CASSQRQGHNSPLHF. CDR3 DNA sequence: TGCGCCAGCAGCCAAAGGCAGGGGCACAATTCACCCCTCCACTTT.

The rearrangement joins TRBV4-2 to TRBJ2-1; TRBD2 matches 11 bases. Trimming took 4 bases from V and 5 from J; bases not matched to a gene: 7. CDR3 length: 16 residues. Germline CDR1 LGHNA, CDR2 YNFKEQ. This CDR3 is CASSPQPGLADNEQFF. CDR3 bases: TGTGCCAGCAGCCCCCAACCGGGACTAGCGGACAATGAGCAGTTCTTC.

J is TRBJ1-5 and V is TRBV10-3; perhaps TRBD1 as D (5 bases). The CDR3 length is 14 residues. Trimming cost V 0 bases and J 4 bases, with 7 bases left between them. From germline, CDR1 is ENHRY and CDR2 SYGVKD. The CDR3 DNA reads as TGTGCCATCAGTGAGTCGGCAGGGAATCAGCCCCAGCATTTT. Its translation is CAISESAGNQPQHF.

This rearrangement joins TRBV19 to TRBJ1-6, with TRBD1 identical over 7 bases. Germline CDR1 and CDR2: LNHDA and SQIVND (reference sequence). The CDR3 is made up of 14 amino acids. V trimming: 6 bases; J trimming: 6 bases; junction bases outside the gene matches: 5. As DNA, the CDR3 is TGTGCCAGTAGCACGACAGGGTCTAATTCACCCCTCCACTTT. Protein sequence: CASSTTGSNSPLHF.

The V and J genes are TRBV19 and TRBJ1-1; D is perhaps TRBD1 (6 bases). V lost 7 bases, J lost 5 bases, and 11 bases lay in between. This CDR3 region has 12 residues. The V gene's germline CDR1 is LNHDA and CDR2 SQIVND (reference sequence). The CDR3 DNA is TGTGCCAGTAAAGTAGGGGGAACTGAAGCTTTCTTT. Translated: CASKVGGTEAFF. Based on the CDR3 plus reference TRBV19 and TRBJ1-1, the full variable domain is DGGITQSPKYLFRKEGQNVTLSCEQNLNHDAMYWYRQDPGQGLRLIYYSQIVNDFQKGDIAEGYSVSREKKESFPLTVTSAQKNPTAFYLCASKVGGTEAFFGQGTRLTVV.

The chain uses TRBV2 and TRBJ1-6; D remains ambiguous. The CDR3 sequence is 15 residues long. Germline values: CDR1 SNHLY, CDR2 FYNNEI. V was shortened by 4 bases and J by 9 bases, with 16 bases between the two germline ends. CDR3 sequence (DNA): TGTGCCAGCAGTGGGAGGCCAGGCCGGGGTTCACCCCTCCACTTT. It translates to CASSGRPGRGSPLHF.